This T cell receptor (beta chain) was captured in a study of PD-1 blockade in classical Hodgkin lymphoma (dated by TCRdb to about 2020). Turning to the overall study: Nivolumab dosing was 3 mg/kg intravenously every 2 weeks, continuing until either disease progression or unacceptable toxicity. The study used TCR beta sequencing and CyTOF to define a peripheral blood immune signature of response to PD-1 blockade in classical Hodgkin lymphoma.

The Qiagen DNeasy kit was used to extract genomic DNA both from unsorted PBMCs and from the negatively selected CD4+ and CD8+ fractions. TCR beta CDR3 regions were subjected to amplification by immunoSEQ multiplex PCR with primers that anneal to V and J segments. A synthetic immune receptor repertoire was used to minimize amplification bias, and any remaining bias was removed computationally after sequencing. As for the original processing: Custom Python scripts were used to quantify repertoire diversity as the Shannon entropy index. Unsorted, CD4+ and CD8+ repertoires were examined separately, except in combined analyses, for which CD4+ and CD8+ sequences were merged in silico. A clone counted as expanded when the clone's frequency after treatment rose at least 2-fold relative to C1D1, and clones undetected at baseline were given a pseudocount of 0.5. Singleton clones were defined as clones with 0 or 1 copy at C1D1, and non-singleton clones were defined as clones with 2 or more copies. Clones expanded in unsorted samples were annotated as CD4+, CD8+ or unknown by matching protein sequences in sorted samples from the same patient. Wilcoxon tests were applied to paired samples to test diversity changes from C1D1 to C4D1. The clones in this table, taken by TCRdb from immuneACCESS, are in-frame only. Not every clone is retained; where verified, under half of the shortfall comes from an unresolved V gene, and the cause of the rest is unknown. The D gene and trimming were derived from the DNA, and the V and J assignments and clone size from that table. This sample comprises 75,000 to 95,000 clones, approximately 83% of them detected only once. Approximately 15% of the sample is held by the ten biggest clonotypes.

The CDR3 numbers 12 residues from cysteine through phenylalanine. Only the CDR3 DNA is retained, 36 bases long and in frame from the first base. Trimming at the junction amounts to 1 base on V and 8 bases on J, and the germline ends lie 6 bases apart. Reading the germline V gene gives CDR1 SGHAT and CDR2 FQNNGV. The time point label, read with the paper, signifies: cycle 4 day 1 (C4D1), after more than five weeks of nivolumab. Relapse after autologous stem cell transplantation had occurred in all trial patients, and cohorts A, B and C were distinguished by prior brentuximab vedotin exposure. The trial cohort was composed of about 54 patients with relapsed/refractory classical Hodgkin lymphoma, for whom complete response, partial response or progressive disease was recorded as best overall response. Single-agent nivolumab was administered to trial patients in the multi-cohort phase II CheckMate 205 trial. An independent review committee assessed best overall response by applying the 2007 International Working Group response criteria. PBMCs from the trial were collected at three points: immediately before nivolumab initiation (C1D1), and during therapy at cycle 2 day 1 and cycle 4 day 1. After peripheral blood was drawn into 8 mL Vacutainer Cell Preparation Tubes, PBMCs were isolated by centrifugation and then cryopreserved.

Results the study describes overall, beyond this receptor: Only a single clinical trial cohort was studied, and what caused the repertoire differences, possibly disease activity or prior therapy, remained undefined. Trial patients with a complete response had baseline diversity similar to that of newly diagnosed patients, while partial responders and progressors had significantly lower diversity. By C4D1, a significant rise was seen in CD4+ TCR diversity but not in CD8+ TCR diversity (p=0.0027 vs p=0.16), and the rise was most apparent among complete responders (p=0.02). Diversity was lower in patients who began nivolumab less than 1 year after ASCT, so these patients were left out of later analyses to avoid confounding by immune reconstitution. Baseline TCR diversity was reported to be lower in newly diagnosed patients than in healthy donors and to be lower still in relapsed/refractory patients.

A note on this clone: No antigen is known for it. One base away there is no much larger clone; base qualities are not given.

Sequencing was performed on peripheral blood mononuclear cells (PBMCs), taken before the fourth cycle of nivolumab. The sequence derives from a human donor with classical Hodgkin lymphoma. In this chain, TRBV11-2 is recombined with TRBJ2-1, with the D segment identity uncertain. The DNA sequence reads TGTGCCAGCAGCTTAGCGCAGGATGAGCAGTTCTTC. This is translated as CASSLAQDEQFF.